The 8 T cell receptor beta chains below all came from one sample that was sequenced in a study of cytomegalovirus exposure and HLA in healthy donors. Both 60 Vbeta primers and 13 Jbeta primers went into the PCR. The data were produced by immunoSEQ multiplex PCR, yet TCRdb's version contains in-frame clones alone and is incomplete. The profile covers 150,000 or so clones, with over 60% appearing a single time and under 2% taken by the ten largest. The material sequenced was PBMCs. Receptors originate from a young woman in good health and CMV-seronegative.

The CDR3 DNA is TGTGCCAGCAGTTTGATGGGGGGAGGTGGAAACACCATATATTTT. Translation: CASSLMGGGGNTIYF. The rearrangement joins TRBV27 to TRBJ1-3; TRBD1 is a possible D gene (5 bases). This CDR3 has 15 amino acids. The V gene lost 3 bases and the J gene lost 3 bases, with 12 bases spanning the gap. Germline CDR1 MNHEY, CDR2 SMNVEV (reference sequence).

The chain is built from TRBV2 and TRBJ1-2, with D possibly matching TRBD1 (6 bases). The CDR3 is made up of 13 amino acids. Germline V CDR1 and CDR2: SNHLY, FYNNEI. Trimming cost V 6 bases and J 4 bases, with 12 bases left between them. The CDR3 region is CASSPRGGYGYTF. The CDR3 DNA follows: TGTGCCAGCAGCCCCAGGGGCGGCTATGGCTACACCTTC.

CDR3 coding DNA: TGTGCCAGCAGAAAGACAGGGTCGGCCAAAAACATTCAGTACTTC. This encodes CASRKTGSAKNIQYF. This rearrangement joins TRBV28 to TRBJ2-4, with 7 bases that match TRBD1. Germline loops: CDR1 MDHEN, CDR2 SYDVKM. V was pared by 6 bases and J by 1 base, with 6 bases of the junction left unmatched. The CDR3 spans 15 residues.

This rearrangement joins TRBV19 to TRBJ2-1; D is unclear. The CDR3 runs to 12 residues. Trimming stripped 3 bases from V and 8 bases from J, with 8 bases between. Germline values: CDR1 LNHDA, CDR2 SQIVND (reference sequence). The CDR3 reads CASSIRVDEQFF. The CDR3 nucleotides are TGTGCCAGTAGTATCCGGGTCGATGAGCAGTTCTTC.

The J gene is TRBJ2-7, the V gene TRBV30; 8 positions match TRBD1. Germline V CDR1 and CDR2: GTSNPN, SVGIG (reference sequence). The CDR3 consists of 14 residues. Germline trimming cut 5 bases from V and 0 bases from J; bases unmatched to any gene: 6. CDR3 nucleotide sequence: TGTGCCTGGGCCACAGGGGGAAGCTCCTACGAGCAGTACTTC. Its protein product is CAWATGGSSYEQYF.

The chain carries TRBV18 and TRBJ2-3; D is possibly TRBD2 (6 bases). Germline V gene data show CDR1 as KGHSH and CDR2 as LQKENI. This CDR3 comprises 15 residues. The ends were cut back, 2 bases at V and 3 bases at J, with 12 bases in the middle. CDR3 sequence reads: CASSPGGIRTDTQYF. DNA of the CDR3: TGTGCCAGCTCACCAGGCGGGATTAGGACAGATACGCAGTATTTT.

This clone has more than one count but fewer than ten. CDR3 nucleotide sequence: TGTGCCAGCAGCCGCGCCGGGACAGGGGGGAACGAGCAGTACTTC. Residues: CASSRAGTGGNEQYF. The chain is built from TRBV6-5 and TRBJ2-7; 11 nucleotides match TRBD1. From germline, CDR1 is MNHEY and CDR2 SVGAGI. The CDR3 contains 15 residues. V lost 6 bases, J lost 5 bases, and 9 bases stayed unmatched.

The genes are TRBV6-6 and TRBJ1-1; 9 positions agree with TRBD1. The CDR3 runs to 12 residues. CDR1 is MNHNY and CDR2 is SVGAGI in the germline V gene (reference sequence). V lost 3 bases and J lost 8; bases outside the gene matches: 1. CDR3 in amino acids: CASSYGTGEAFF. The CDR3 nucleotides are TGTGCCAGCAGTTATGGGACAGGGGAAGCTTTCTTT.